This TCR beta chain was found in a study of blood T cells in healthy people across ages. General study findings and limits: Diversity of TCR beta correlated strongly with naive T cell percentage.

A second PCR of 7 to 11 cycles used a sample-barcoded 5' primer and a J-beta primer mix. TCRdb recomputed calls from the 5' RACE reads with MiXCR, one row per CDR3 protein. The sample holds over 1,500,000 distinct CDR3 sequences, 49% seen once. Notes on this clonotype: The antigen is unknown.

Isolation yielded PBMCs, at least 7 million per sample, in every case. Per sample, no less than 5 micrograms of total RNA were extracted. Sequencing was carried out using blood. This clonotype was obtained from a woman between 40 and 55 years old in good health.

CDR3 loop: CASSPRQGNDNEQFF. DNA for the CDR3: TGTGCCAGCAGCCCGAGACAGGGGAATGACAATGAGCAGTTCTTC. The chain combines TRBV9 with TRBJ2-1, with TRBD1 matching 8 bases. Germline CDR1 reads SGDLS; CDR2 reads YYNGEE. Trimming took 4 bases from V and 5 from J; bases not matched to a gene: 8. The CDR3 is 15 amino acids.